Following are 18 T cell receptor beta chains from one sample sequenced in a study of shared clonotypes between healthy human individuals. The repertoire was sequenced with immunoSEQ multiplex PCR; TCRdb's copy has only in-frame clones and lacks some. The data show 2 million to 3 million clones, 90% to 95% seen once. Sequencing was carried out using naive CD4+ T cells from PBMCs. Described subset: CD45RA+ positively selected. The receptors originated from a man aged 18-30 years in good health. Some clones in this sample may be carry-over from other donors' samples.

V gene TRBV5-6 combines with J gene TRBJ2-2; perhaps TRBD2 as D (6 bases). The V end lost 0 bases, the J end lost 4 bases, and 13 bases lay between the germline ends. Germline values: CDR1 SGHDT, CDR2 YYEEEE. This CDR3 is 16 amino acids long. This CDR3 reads CASSLATGTLTGELFF. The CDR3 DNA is TGTGCCAGCAGCTTGGCTACCGGGACTCTCACCGGGGAGCTGTTTTTT.

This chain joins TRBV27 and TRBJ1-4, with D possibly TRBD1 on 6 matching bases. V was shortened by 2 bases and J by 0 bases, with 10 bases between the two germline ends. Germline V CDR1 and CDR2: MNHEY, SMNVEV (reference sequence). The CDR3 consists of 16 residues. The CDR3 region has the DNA TGTGCCAGCAGTTTAGCGGGGGCGGCAACTAATGAAAAACTGTTTTTT. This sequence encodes CASSLAGAATNEKLFF.

The CDR3 spells CASSPPSSSSIEQFF. The CDR3 region has the DNA TGTGCCAGCTCACCACCGTCTTCTAGCTCTATTGAGCAGTTCTTC. The rearrangement uses TRBV18 and TRBJ2-1, with D possibly being TRBD2 (5 bases). This CDR3 has 15 residues. The germline V gene has CDR1 KGHSH and CDR2 LQKENI. V lost 0 bases to trimming and J lost 9 bases, with 15 bases between them.

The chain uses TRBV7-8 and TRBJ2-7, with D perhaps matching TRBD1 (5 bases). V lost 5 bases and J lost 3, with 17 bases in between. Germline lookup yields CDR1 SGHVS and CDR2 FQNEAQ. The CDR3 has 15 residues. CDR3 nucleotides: TGTGCCAGCAGCGCACATCGGACCGGACACTACGAGCAGTACTTC. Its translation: CASSAHRTGHYEQYF.

For the CDR3, the DNA is TGTGCCAGCACCCCCCCGTCAAGCACCATATATTTT. Translating gives CASTPPSSTIYF. V and J are TRBV6-1 and TRBJ1-3, with unresolved D. The V gene's germline CDR1 is MNHNS and CDR2 SASEGT. Trimming removed 7 bases at V and 9 bases at J, with 13 bases between. This CDR3 is 12 amino acids long.

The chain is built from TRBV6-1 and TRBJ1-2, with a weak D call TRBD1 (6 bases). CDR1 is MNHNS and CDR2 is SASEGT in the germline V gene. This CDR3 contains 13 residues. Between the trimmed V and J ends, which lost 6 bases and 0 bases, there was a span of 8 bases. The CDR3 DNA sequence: TGTGCCAGCAGGGACAGAGCTAACTATGGCTACACCTTC. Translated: CASRDRANYGYTF.

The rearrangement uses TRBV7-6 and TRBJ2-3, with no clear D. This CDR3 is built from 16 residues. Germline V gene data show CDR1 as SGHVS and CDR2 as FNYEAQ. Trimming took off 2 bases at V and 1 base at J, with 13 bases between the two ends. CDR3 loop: CASSLRVDGRTDTQYF. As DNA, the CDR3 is TGTGCCAGCAGCTTACGGGTGGATGGACGCACAGATACGCAGTATTTT.

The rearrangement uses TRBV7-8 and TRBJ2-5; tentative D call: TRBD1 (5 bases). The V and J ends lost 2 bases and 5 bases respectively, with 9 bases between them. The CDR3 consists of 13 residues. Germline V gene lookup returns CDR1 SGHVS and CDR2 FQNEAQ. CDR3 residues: CASSLQGLETQYF. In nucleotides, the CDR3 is TGTGCCAGCAGCTTACAGGGATTGGAGACCCAGTACTTC.

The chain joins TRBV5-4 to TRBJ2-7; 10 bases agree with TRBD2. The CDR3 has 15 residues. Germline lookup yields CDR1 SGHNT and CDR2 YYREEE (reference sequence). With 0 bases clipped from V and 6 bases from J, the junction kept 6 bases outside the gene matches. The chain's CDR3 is CASSLGAAGGREQYF. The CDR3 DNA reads TGTGCCAGCAGCTTGGGGGCAGCGGGAGGGCGCGAGCAGTACTTC.

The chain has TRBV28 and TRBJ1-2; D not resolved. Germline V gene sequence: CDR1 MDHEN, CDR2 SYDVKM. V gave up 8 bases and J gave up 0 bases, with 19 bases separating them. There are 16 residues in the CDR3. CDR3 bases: TGTGCCAGCGACAAGGCCCGATCAATGTCTAACTATGGCTACACCTTC. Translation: CASDKARSMSNYGYTF.

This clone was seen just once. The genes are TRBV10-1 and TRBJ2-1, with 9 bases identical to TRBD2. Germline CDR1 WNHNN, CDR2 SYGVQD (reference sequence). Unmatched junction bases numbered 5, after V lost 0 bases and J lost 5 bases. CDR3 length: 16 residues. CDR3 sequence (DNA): TGCGCCAGCAGTGAGTCCAGCGGGAGGTCTGACAATGAGCAGTTCTTC. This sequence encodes CASSESSGRSDNEQFF.

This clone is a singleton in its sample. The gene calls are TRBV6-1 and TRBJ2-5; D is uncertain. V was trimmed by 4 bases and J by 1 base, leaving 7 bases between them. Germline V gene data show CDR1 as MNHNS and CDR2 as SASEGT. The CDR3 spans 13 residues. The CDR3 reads CASSGHIQETQYF. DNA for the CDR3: TGTGCCAGCAGTGGACATATCCAAGAGACCCAGTACTTC.

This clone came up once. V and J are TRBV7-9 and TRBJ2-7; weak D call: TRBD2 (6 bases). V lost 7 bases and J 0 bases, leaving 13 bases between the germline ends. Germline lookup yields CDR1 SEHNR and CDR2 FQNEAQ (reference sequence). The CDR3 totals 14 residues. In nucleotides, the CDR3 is TGTGCCAGCACCCTGGGAGGCGGCTCCTACGAGCAGTACTTC. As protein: CASTLGGGSYEQYF. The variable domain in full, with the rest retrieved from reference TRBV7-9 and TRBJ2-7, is DTGVSQNPRHKITKRGQNVTFRCDPISEHNRLYWYRQTLGQGPEFLTYFQNEAQLEKSRLLSDRFSAERPKGSFSTLEIQRTEQGDSAMYLCASTLGGGSYEQYFGPGTRLTVT.

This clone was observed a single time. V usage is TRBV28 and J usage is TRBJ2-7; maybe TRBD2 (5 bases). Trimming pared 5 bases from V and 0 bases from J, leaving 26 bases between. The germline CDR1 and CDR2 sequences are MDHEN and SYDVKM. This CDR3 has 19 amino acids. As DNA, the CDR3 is TGTGCCAGCAGTGTATTCCCACAACCCTTCACCCGGGACTCCTACGAGCAGTACTTC. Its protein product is CASSVFPQPFTRDSYEQYF. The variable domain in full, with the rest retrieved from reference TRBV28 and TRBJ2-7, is DVKVTQSSRYLVKRTGEKVFLECVQDMDHENMFWYRQDPGLGLRLIYFSYDVKMKEKGDIPEGYSVSREKKERFSLILESASTNQTSMYLCASSVFPQPFTRDSYEQYFGPGTRLTVT.

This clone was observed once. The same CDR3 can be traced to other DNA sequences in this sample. The CDR3 region has the DNA TGCGCCAGCAGCCCCGCAAGGGACTATGGCTACACCTTC. Translation: CASSPARDYGYTF. This chain uses TRBV5-1 with TRBJ1-2; D remains ambiguous. The germline V gene encodes CDR1 SGHRS and CDR2 YFSETQ. Trimming left V 4 bases short and J 3 bases short, with 10 bases between. The CDR3 totals 13 residues.

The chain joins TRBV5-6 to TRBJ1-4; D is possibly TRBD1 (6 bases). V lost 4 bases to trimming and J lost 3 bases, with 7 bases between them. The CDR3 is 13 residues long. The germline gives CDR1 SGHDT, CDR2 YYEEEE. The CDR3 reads CASSRTANEKLFF. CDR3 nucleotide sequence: TGTGCCAGCAGCAGGACAGCTAATGAAAAACTGTTTTTT. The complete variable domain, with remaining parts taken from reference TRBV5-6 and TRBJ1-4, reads DAGVTQSPTHLIKTRGQQVTLRCSPKSGHDTVSWYQQALGQGPQFIFQYYEEEERQRGNFPDRFSGHQFPNYSSELNVNALLLGDSALYLCASSRTANEKLFFGSGTQLSVL.

The DNA for the CDR3 is TGTGCCAGCAGCGTAGAGGGGACAGGGGGGACAGAGACCCAGTACTTC. It is translated as CASSVEGTGGTETQYF. The V gene is TRBV9, the J gene TRBJ2-5, with 11 bases identical to TRBD1. The CDR3 consists of 16 residues. Germline assignment: CDR1 SGDLS and CDR2 YYNGEE. V was clipped by 0 bases and J by 4 bases; unmatched bases: 5.

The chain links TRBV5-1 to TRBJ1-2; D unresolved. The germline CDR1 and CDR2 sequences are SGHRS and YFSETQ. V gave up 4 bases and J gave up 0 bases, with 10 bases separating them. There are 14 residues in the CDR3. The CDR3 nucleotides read TGCGCCAGCAGCCCGGAGACATCTAACTATGGCTACACCTTC. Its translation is CASSPETSNYGYTF.